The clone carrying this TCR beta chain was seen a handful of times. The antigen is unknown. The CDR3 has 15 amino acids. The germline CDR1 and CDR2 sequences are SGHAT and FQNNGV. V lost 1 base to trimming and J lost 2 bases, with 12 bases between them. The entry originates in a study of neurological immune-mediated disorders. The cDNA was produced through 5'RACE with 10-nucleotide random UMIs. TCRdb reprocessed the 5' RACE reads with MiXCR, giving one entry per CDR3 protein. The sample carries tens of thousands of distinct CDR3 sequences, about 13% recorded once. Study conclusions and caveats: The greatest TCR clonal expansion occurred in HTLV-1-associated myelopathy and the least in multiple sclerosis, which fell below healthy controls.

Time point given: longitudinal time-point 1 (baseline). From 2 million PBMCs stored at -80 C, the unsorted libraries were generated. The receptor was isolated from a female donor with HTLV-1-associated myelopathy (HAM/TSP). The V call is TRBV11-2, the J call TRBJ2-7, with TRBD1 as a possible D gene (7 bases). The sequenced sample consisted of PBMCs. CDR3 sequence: CASSLGFRGAYEQYF. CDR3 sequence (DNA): TGTGCCAGCAGCTTAGGATTCAGGGGGGCCTACGAGCAGTACTTC. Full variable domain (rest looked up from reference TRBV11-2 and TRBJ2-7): EAGVAQSPRYKIIEKRQSVAFWCNPISGHATLYWYQQILGQGPKLLIQFQNNGVVDDSQLPKDRFSAERLKGVDSTLKIQPAKLEDSAVYLCASSLGFRGAYEQYFGPGTRLTVT.